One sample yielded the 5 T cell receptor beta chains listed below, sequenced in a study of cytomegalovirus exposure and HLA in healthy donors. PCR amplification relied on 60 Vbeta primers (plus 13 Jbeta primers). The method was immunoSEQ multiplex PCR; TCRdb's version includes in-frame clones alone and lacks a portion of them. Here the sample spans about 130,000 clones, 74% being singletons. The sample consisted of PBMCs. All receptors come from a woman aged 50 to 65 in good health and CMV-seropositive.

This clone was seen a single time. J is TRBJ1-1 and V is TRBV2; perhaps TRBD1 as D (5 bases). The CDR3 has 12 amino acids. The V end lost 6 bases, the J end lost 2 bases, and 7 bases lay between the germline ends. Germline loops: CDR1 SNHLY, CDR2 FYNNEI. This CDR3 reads CASRTANTEAFF. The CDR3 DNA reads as TGTGCCAGCAGGACAGCAAACACTGAAGCTTTCTTT.

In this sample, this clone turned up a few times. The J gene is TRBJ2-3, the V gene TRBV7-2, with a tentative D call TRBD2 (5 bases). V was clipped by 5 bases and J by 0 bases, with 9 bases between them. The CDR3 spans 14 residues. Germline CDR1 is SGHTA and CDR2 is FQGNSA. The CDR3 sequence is CASSQDSSTDTQYF. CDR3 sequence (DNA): TGTGCCAGCAGCCAGGACTCTAGCACAGATACGCAGTATTTT.

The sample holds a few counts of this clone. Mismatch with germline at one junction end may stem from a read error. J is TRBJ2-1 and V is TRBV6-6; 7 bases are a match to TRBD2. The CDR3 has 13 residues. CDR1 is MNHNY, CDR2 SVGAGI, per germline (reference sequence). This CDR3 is CTSVGGGDNEQFF. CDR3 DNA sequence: TGTACCAGCGTCGGCGGGGGAGACAATGAGCAGTTCTTC.

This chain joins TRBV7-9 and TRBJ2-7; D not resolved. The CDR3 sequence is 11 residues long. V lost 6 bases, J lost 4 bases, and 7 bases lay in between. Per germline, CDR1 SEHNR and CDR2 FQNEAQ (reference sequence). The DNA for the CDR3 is TGTGCCAGCAGTCTAGTTTACGAGCAGTACTTC. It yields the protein CASSLVYEQYF. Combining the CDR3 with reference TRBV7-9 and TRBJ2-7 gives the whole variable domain DTGVSQNPRHKITKRGQNVTFRCDPISEHNRLYWYRQTLGQGPEFLTYFQNEAQLEKSRLLSDRFSAERPKGSFSTLEIQRTEQGDSAMYLCASSLVYEQYFGPGTRLTVT.

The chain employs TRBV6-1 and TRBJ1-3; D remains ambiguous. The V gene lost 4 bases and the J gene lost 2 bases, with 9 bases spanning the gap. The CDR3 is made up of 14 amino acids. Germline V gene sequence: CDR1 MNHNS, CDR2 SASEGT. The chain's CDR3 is CASSAQPTGNTIYF. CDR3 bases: TGTGCCAGCAGTGCGCAACCTACTGGAAACACCATATATTTT.